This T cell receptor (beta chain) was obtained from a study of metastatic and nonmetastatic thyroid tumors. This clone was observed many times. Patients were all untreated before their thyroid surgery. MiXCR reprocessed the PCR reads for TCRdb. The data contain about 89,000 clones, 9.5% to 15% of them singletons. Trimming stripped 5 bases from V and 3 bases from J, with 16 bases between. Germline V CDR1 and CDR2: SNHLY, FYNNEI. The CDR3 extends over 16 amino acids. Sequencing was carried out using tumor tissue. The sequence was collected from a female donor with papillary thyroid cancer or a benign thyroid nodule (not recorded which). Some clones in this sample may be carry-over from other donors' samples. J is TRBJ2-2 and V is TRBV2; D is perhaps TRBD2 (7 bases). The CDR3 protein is CASSQRGGADTGELFF. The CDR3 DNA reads TGTGCCAGCAGTCAGAGGGGGGGCGCGGACACCGGGGAGCTGTTTTTT.